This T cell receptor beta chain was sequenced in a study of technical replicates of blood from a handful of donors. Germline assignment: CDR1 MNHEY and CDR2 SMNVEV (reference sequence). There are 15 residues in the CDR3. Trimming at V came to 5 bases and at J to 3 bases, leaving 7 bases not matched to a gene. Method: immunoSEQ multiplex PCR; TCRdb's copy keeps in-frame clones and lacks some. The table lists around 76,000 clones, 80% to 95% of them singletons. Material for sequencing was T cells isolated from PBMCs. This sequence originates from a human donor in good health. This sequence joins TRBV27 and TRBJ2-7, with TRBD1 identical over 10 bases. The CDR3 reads CASSLSGQGFYEQYF. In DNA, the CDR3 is TGTGCCAGCAGTCTCTCGGGACAGGGGTTCTACGAGCAGTACTTC.